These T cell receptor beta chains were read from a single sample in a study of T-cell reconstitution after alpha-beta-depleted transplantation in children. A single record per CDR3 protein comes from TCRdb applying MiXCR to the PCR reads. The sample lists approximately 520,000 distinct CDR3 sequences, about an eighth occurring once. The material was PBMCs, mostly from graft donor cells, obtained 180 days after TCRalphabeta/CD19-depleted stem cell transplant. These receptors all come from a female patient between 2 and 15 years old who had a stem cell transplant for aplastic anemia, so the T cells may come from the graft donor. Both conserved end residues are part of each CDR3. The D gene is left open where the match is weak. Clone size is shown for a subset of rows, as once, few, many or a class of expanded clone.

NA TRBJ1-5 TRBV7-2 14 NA CASSPSTPNQPQHF TGTGCCAGCAGCCCCTCAACGCCAAATCAGCCCCAGCATTTT
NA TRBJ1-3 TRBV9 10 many CASRGDTIYF TGTGCCAGCCGAGGTGACACCATATATTTT
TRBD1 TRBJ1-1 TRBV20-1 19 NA CSARDRSWTGRGGGTEAFF TGCAGTGCTAGAGATCGGAGCTGGACAGGGCGCGGTGGGGGGACTGAAGCTTTCTTT
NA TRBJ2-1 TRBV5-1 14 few CASSADMSYNEQFF TGCGCCAGCAGCGCCGACATGTCCTACAATGAGCAGTTCTTC
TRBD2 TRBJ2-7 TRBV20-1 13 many CSARLAGGGKQYF TGCAGTGCTAGACTAGCGGGAGGAGGAAAGCAGTACTTC
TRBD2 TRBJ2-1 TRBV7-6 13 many CASSLGLAGNLVF TGTGCCAGCAGCTTAGGGCTAGCGGGGAATTTAGTCTTC
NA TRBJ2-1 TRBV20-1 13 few CSARNTGFNEQFF TGCAGTGCTAGGAATACAGGCTTCAATGAGCAGTTCTTC
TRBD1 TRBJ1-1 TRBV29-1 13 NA CSVSGTGSTEAFF TGCAGCGTGTCCGGGACAGGGTCAACTGAAGCTTTCTTT
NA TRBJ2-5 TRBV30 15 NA CAWSGAGRFGETQYF TGTGCCTGGAGTGGGGCGGGCCGCTTCGGGGAGACCCAGTACTTC
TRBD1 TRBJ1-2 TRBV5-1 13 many CASSGTGEEGYTF TGCGCCAGCTCCGGGACAGGGGAAGAGGGCTACACCTTC
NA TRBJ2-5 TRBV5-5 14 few CASSFEAAQETQYF TGTGCCAGCAGCTTTGAAGCAGCCCAAGAGACCCAGTACTTC
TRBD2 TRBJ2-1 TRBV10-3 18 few CASSSGLAANVRLNEQFF TGTGCCAGCAGTAGTGGACTAGCGGCCAACGTACGACTCAATGAGCAGTTCTTC
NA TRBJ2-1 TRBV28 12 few CASSSFLAEQFF TGTGCCAGCAGCTCGTTTCTAGCGGAGCAGTTCTTC
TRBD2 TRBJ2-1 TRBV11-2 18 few CASSPGTSGPSSYNEQFF TGTGCCAGCAGCCCCGGGACTAGCGGGCCGAGCTCCTACAATGAGCAGTTCTTC
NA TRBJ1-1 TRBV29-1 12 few CSVVSRLTEAFF TGCAGCGTTGTCTCCAGGCTAACTGAAGCTTTCTTT
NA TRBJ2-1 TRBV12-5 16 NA CASASPTDPPYNEQFF TGTGCTAGTGCCTCGCCGACGGACCCGCCTTACAATGAGCAGTTCTTC
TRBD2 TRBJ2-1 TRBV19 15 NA CASSIVGSGTDEQFF TGTGCCAGTAGTATAGTTGGTAGCGGGACGGATGAGCAGTTCTTC
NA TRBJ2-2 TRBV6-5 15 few CASSPQGQPRGELFF TGTGCCAGCAGCCCCCAGGGCCAGCCAAGGGGGGAGCTGTTTTTT
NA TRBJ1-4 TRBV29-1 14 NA CSVRGPGQDEKLFF TGCAGCGTTAGAGGTCCGGGGCAGGATGAAAAACTGTTTTTT
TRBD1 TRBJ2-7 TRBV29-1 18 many CSVEVRDRGQVNVHEQYF TGCAGCGTTGAAGTCCGGGACAGGGGGCAGGTTAACGTCCACGAGCAGTACTTC
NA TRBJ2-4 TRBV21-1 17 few CASKGGGVRGDGNIQYF TGTGCCAGCAAGGGTGGAGGGGTCAGGGGAGATGGAAACATTCAGTACTTC
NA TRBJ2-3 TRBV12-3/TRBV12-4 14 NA CASSLGPPGDTQYF TGTGCCAGCAGTTTAGGCCCTCCGGGGGATACGCAGTATTTT
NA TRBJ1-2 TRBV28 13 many CASSLVLYYGYTF TGTGCCAGCAGTTTAGTACTATACTATGGCTACACCTTC
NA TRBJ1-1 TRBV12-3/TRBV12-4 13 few CASSLLGVSEAFF TGTGCCAGCAGCCTTCTAGGGGTTTCTGAAGCTTTCTTT
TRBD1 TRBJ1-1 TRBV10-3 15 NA CAISDSDRGHTEAFF TGTGCCATCAGTGATTCGGACAGGGGGCATACTGAAGCTTTCTTT
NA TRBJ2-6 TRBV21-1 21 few CASSRQTRDGPDTSGANVLTF TGTGCCAGCAGCAGACAAACCCGGGACGGCCCTGACACCTCTGGGGCCAACGTCCTGACTTTC
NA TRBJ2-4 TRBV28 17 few CASSFFRSGWAKNSQYF TGTGCCAGCAGTTTTTTCAGAAGCGGCTGGGCCAAAAACAGTCAGTACTTC
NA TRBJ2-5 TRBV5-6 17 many CASTHGFRLVLAETQYF TGTGCCAGCACCCACGGGTTCAGACTTGTTCTTGCGGAGACCCAGTACTTC
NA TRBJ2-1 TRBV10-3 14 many CAISIVDRNNEQFF TGTGCCATCAGTATAGTAGACAGAAACAATGAGCAGTTCTTC
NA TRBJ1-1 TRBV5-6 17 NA CASSPPRGSGMNTEAFF TGTGCCAGCAGCCCTCCCCGGGGGAGTGGGATGAACACTGAAGCTTTCTTT
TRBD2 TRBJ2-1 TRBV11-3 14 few CASSVSGIRGEQFF TGTGCCAGCAGCGTTAGCGGGATACGGGGTGAGCAGTTCTTC
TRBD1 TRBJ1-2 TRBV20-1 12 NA CSASGGSNGYTF TGCAGTGCTTCAGGGGGCTCAAATGGCTACACCTTC
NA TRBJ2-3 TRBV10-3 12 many CAIRASPDTQYF TGTGCCATCAGGGCCAGTCCAGATACGCAGTATTTT
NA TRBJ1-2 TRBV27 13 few CASSVTGPYGYTF TGTGCCAGCAGTGTGACAGGTCCTTATGGCTACACCTTC
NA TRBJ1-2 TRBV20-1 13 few CSASNGPFYRYTF TGCAGTGCTAGTAACGGACCGTTCTATCGCTACACCTTC
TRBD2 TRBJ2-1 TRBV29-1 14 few CSVDWLAGVDEQFF TGCAGCGTTGACTGGCTAGCGGGAGTCGATGAGCAGTTCTTC
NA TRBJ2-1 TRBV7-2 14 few CASSAGTAERGRFF TGTGCCAGCAGCGCCGGGACTGCAGAAAGGGGACGGTTCTTC
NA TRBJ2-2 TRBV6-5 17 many CASSYPKKGMDSGELFF TGTGCCAGCAGTTACCCGAAAAAAGGCATGGATTCCGGGGAGCTGTTTTTT
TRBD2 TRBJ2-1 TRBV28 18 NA CASSFPPSSGTLYNEQFF TGTGCCAGCAGTTTCCCCCCTTCAAGCGGGACCCTCTACAATGAGCAGTTCTTC
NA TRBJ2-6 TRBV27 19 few CASSLRGKRRKVGANVLTF TGTGCCAGCAGTTTAAGAGGGAAAAGGAGGAAAGTTGGGGCCAACGTCCTGACTTTC